The 10 T cell receptor beta chains below come from one sample, sequenced in a study of T cell repertoires in cytomegalovirus infection. From the reads, TCRdb called clonotypes with MiXCR, one entry per CDR3 protein. The repertoire consists of under 250,000 distinct CDR3 sequences, with around 6.2% occurring once and the leading ten covering around 6.9%. Sequencing was carried out using PBMCs. These TCRs come from a human donor in good health (CMV status not recorded). Some clones in this sample may be carry-over from other donors' samples.

This clonotype was recorded at least ten times. The chain employs TRBV2 and TRBJ1-2, with D maybe TRBD1 (5 bases). Germline lookup yields CDR1 SNHLY and CDR2 FYNNEI. V was cut by 8 bases and J by 8 bases, with 6 bases left in between. This CDR3 is built from 9 residues. For the CDR3, the DNA is TGTGCCAGCGGGGGGGGCTACACCTTC. It is translated as CASGGGYTF.

This clonotype came up many times. The rearrangement uses TRBV6-2 or TRBV6-3 and TRBJ1-4; 8 bases match TRBD1. Germline loops: CDR1 MNHEY, CDR2 SVGEGT. This CDR3 has 14 residues. Trimming took 7 bases from V and 5 from J; bases not matched to a gene: 6. CDR3 residues: CASIEGQANEKLFF. In DNA form, the CDR3 reads TGTGCCAGCATTGAGGGACAGGCGAATGAAAAACTGTTTTTT.

This clonotype was observed at least ten times. The chain links TRBV7-2 to TRBJ2-5, with TRBD2 matching 7 bases. The CDR3 extends over 15 amino acids. CDR1 is SGHTA, CDR2 FQGNSA, per germline. V was clipped by 2 bases and J by 2 bases; unmatched bases: 5. CDR3 amino acids: CASSLFAGDQETQYF. As DNA, the CDR3 is TGTGCCAGCAGCTTATTTGCGGGGGATCAAGAGACCCAGTACTTC.

This clonotype showed up many times. This chain joins TRBV7-2 and TRBJ2-1; D ambiguous. The CDR3 has 15 residues. Germline V gene lookup returns CDR1 SGHTA and CDR2 FQGNSA. Trimming took 3 bases from V and 4 from J, leaving 13 bases between them. CDR3 protein: CASSLEGRRYNEQFF. In DNA, the CDR3 is TGTGCCAGCAGCTTGGAAGGGCGCAGATACAATGAGCAGTTCTTC.

Comments on this clonotype: A clone one base away is much larger, so this may be a read error. CDR3 nucleotide sequence: TGCAGCGTTGTAATAGGAGCGAATTCACCCCTCCACTTT. Translated, it gives CSVVIGANSPLHF. The chain is built from TRBV29-1 and TRBJ1-6; D remains ambiguous. CDR3 length: 13 amino acids. Germline V gene sequence: CDR1 SQVTM, CDR2 ANQGSEA. The ends were cut back, 4 bases at V and 7 bases at J, with 11 bases in the middle.

This clonotype was found many times. V and J are TRBV7-6 and TRBJ1-2; D perhaps matches TRBD1 (5 bases). The CDR3 extends over 13 amino acids. Trimming shortened V by 5 bases and J by 4 bases, and 11 bases separated the two germline ends. Looked up from germline, CDR1 is SGHVS and CDR2 is FNYEAQ. CDR3 coding DNA: TGTGCCAGCAGCCCCGGACACCTCTATGGCTACACCTTC. Translated: CASSPGHLYGYTF.

This clonotype came up many times. The chain links TRBV28 to TRBJ2-2; TRBD1 aligns across 7 bases. Germline assignment: CDR1 MDHEN and CDR2 SYDVKM. The CDR3 spans 16 residues. V dropped 4 bases and J dropped 5; count of bases not matched to a gene: 10. The CDR3 sequence: CASSYHKTGRTGELFF. The CDR3 nucleotides read TGTGCCAGCAGTTATCATAAGACAGGGCGGACCGGGGAGCTGTTTTTT.

This clonotype appeared many times. V and J are TRBV11-3 and TRBJ2-2, with unresolved D. CDR1 SGHNT and CDR2 YENEEA come from the germline V gene. The CDR3 contains 12 residues. Trimming took 5 bases from V and 6 from J, leaving 7 bases between them. This chain's CDR3 is CASSIGAGELFF. In DNA, the CDR3 is TGTGCCAGCAGCATCGGCGCCGGGGAGCTGTTTTTT.

This clonotype was seen many times. The J gene is TRBJ2-2, the V gene TRBV29-1; 7 bases map to TRBD1. The CDR3 length is 12 residues. V trimming: 4 bases; J trimming: 5 bases; junction bases outside the gene matches: 1. Looked up from germline, CDR1 is SQVTM and CDR2 is ANQGSEA. CDR3 nucleotide sequence: TGCAGCGTTGGACAGGGAACCGGGGAGCTGTTTTTT. This translates into CSVGQGTGELFF.

This clonotype was observed at least ten times. The chain is built from TRBV12-3 or TRBV12-4 and TRBJ2-5; tentatively, D is TRBD2 (6 bases). V gave up 3 bases and J gave up 9 bases, with 17 bases separating them. CDR3 length: 14 residues. For the CDR3, the DNA is TGTGCCAGCAGTTTTAGGCGGGACTTCGGGTCCCAGTACTTC. Translating it yields CASSFRRDFGSQYF.